This is a list of T cell receptor beta chains from one sample in a study of cytomegalovirus exposure and HLA in healthy donors. Sequenced by immunoSEQ multiplex PCR; TCRdb stores in-frame clones only, minus some. The repertoire holds 110,000 to 150,000 clones, with 75% to 90% as singletons. The specimen sequenced was PBMCs. The receptors come from a female donor in good health and CMV-seronegative. Both conserved end residues are part of each CDR3. A D gene is named only where the DNA matches it firmly. For some rows the clone size is stated as once, few or many, or as a class when expanded; others skip it.

J: TRBJ1-2; V: TRBV28; size: NA; D: TRBD1; CDR3: CASRGGTYGYTF; DNA: TGTGCCAGCAGAGGGGGCACCTATGGCTACACCTTC
J: TRBJ2-2; V: TRBV4-1; size: NA; D: NA; CDR3: CASSETLRTGELFF; DNA: TGCGCCAGCAGCGAGACTCTACGAACCGGGGAGCTGTTTTTT
J: TRBJ2-1; V: TRBV10-2; size: NA; D: NA; CDR3: CASSEPRTAQYNEQFF; DNA: TGCGCCAGCAGTGAGCCTCGGACAGCTCAATACAATGAGCAGTTCTTC
J: TRBJ2-7; V: TRBV6-5; size: NA; D: TRBD2; CDR3: CASSYNAGGVYEQYF; DNA: TGTGCCAGCAGTTACAACGCGGGGGGAGTTTACGAGCAGTACTTC
J: TRBJ1-5; V: TRBV25-1; size: NA; D: NA; CDR3: CASSGEYVSGNQPQHF; DNA: TGTGCCAGCAGTGGAGAGTATGTAAGTGGCAATCAGCCCCAGCATTTT
J: TRBJ1-1; V: TRBV30; size: NA; D: NA; CDR3: CAARGSNTEAFF; DNA: TGTGCCGCTCGGGGTTCGAACACTGAAGCTTTCTTT
J: TRBJ1-4; V: TRBV5-1; size: few; D: NA; CDR3: CASSMDGSQGLEKLFF; DNA: TGCGCCAGCAGCATGGACGGCAGTCAGGGCTTGGAAAAACTGTTTTTT
J: TRBJ1-2; V: TRBV10-3; size: NA; D: TRBD1; CDR3: CAISGTGDFYGYTF; DNA: TGTGCCATCAGCGGGACAGGGGATTTCTATGGCTACACCTTC
J: TRBJ2-1; V: TRBV6-5; size: NA; D: NA; CDR3: CASSYRRTPPYNEQFF; DNA: TGTGCCAGCAGTTATCGCCGGACTCCGCCCTACAATGAGCAGTTCTTC
J: TRBJ2-7; V: TRBV19; size: NA; D: TRBD1; CDR3: CASSRTGGYEQYF; DNA: TGTGCCAGTAGCCGGACAGGGGGCTACGAGCAGTACTTC
J: TRBJ2-3; V: TRBV27; size: NA; D: NA; CDR3: CASSWGTGTDTQYF; DNA: TGTGCCAGCAGTTGGGGGACTGGTACAGATACGCAGTATTTT
J: TRBJ1-5; V: TRBV27; size: NA; D: NA; CDR3: CASSSSTTGYSNQPQHF; DNA: TGTGCCAGCAGTTCCTCAACGACAGGATATAGCAATCAGCCCCAGCATTTT
J: TRBJ2-5; V: TRBV11-1; size: NA; D: TRBD2; CDR3: CASSLEGLEQETQYF; DNA: TGTGCCAGCAGCTTAGAGGGACTAGAACAAGAGACCCAGTACTTC
J: TRBJ1-2; V: TRBV4-2; size: few; D: TRBD1; CDR3: CASSQELNRGKFYGYTF; DNA: TGTGCCAGCAGCCAAGAGCTTAACAGGGGAAAGTTCTATGGCTACACCTTC
J: TRBJ2-7; V: TRBV11-2; size: NA; D: TRBD1; CDR3: CASSPGQVQYF; DNA: TGTGCCAGCAGCCCGGGACAGGTCCAGTACTTC
J: TRBJ2-3; V: TRBV19; size: NA; D: TRBD2; CDR3: CASSIGLAGGTDTQYF; DNA: TGTGCCAGTAGTATAGGTCTAGCGGGGGGCACAGATACGCAGTATTTT
J: TRBJ1-5; V: TRBV6-1; size: medium-sized; D: TRBD1; CDR3: CASSELGTAVDGLPQHF; DNA: TGTGCCAGCAGTGAACTGGGGACAGCAGTAGACGGATTGCCCCAGCATTTT
J: TRBJ2-7; V: TRBV2; size: NA; D: TRBD2; CDR3: CASSRPGLARNEQYF; DNA: TGTGCCAGTTCCCGACCGGGACTAGCGCGTAACGAGCAGTACTTC